The 8 T cell receptor beta chains given below trace back to one sample, sequenced in a study of T cell clonality in common variable immunodeficiency (dated by TCRdb to 2014 to 2015). The library relied on the immunoSEQ multiplex PCR assay. TCRdb limited this immuneACCESS table to in-frame rearrangements with V and J called. A share of clones is missing; checked studies link under half to unresolved V genes, and the rest is unexplained. The sample records tens of thousands of clones, none occurring a single time. 6.5% to 8% of the sample goes to the ten largest clones. Points the paper makes about the study in general: Reportedly, TCRbeta sequences from CVID had fewer deletions and N-nucleotide insertions, and highly modified clones with 13 or more V deletions were absent from CVID.

These receptors have no known antigen. Specimen: peripheral blood mononuclear cells. The source is a human donor with common variable immunodeficiency.

This clone was counted many times. The CDR3 end falls 3 residues outside the read, so it is completed with the germline J gene. The rearrangement uses TRBV27 and TRBJ2-1; TRBD2 matches 10 bases. V gave up 3 bases and J gave up 5 bases; unmatched junction bases: 4. CDR1 MNHEY and CDR2 SMNVEV come from the germline V gene (reference sequence). The CDR3 contains 15 residues. The CDR3 is CASSLGTSANNEQFF. The sequenced part of the CDR3 DNA is TGTGCCAGCAGTTTGGGGACTAGCGCCAACAATGAG.

By sample fraction, this clone is medium-sized. The read terminates 3 residues ahead of where the CDR3 ends, so the germline J gene completes it. This sequence joins TRBV19 and TRBJ2-5, with 10 positions matching TRBD2. The CDR3 has 14 residues. Germline assignment: CDR1 LNHDA and CDR2 SQIVND (reference sequence). V was pared by 3 bases and J by 4 bases, with 2 bases of the junction left unmatched. This chain's CDR3 is CASSILAGAETQYF. The DNA read from the CDR3 is TGTGCCAGTAGTATTCTAGCGGGAGCAGAGACC.

This clone was recorded a few times. The CDR3 end is not reached by the read, which stops 3 residues before it; the germline J gene fills it in. The rearrangement links TRBV11-1 to TRBJ2-5; D gene uncertain. This CDR3 has 12 amino acids. Germline CDR1 reads SGHAT; CDR2 reads FQDESV (reference sequence). V gave up 1 base and J gave up 5 bases, with 5 bases separating them. The CDR3 loop is CASSLELETQYF. The CDR3 bases that were read are TGTGCCAGCAGCTTAGAGCTGGAGACC.

The sample holds a few counts of this clone. The read gets to within 3 residues of the CDR3 end, and the germline J gene fills in the rest. The rearrangement uses TRBV5-1 and TRBJ2-1; 15 bases line up with TRBD2. Germline CDR1 and CDR2: SGHRS and YFSETQ. J was trimmed by 0 bases and V by 0 bases; bases with no gene match: 10. The CDR3 loop spans 21 amino acids. The CDR3 bases that were read are TGCGCCAGCAGCTTGGGAGCTAAGGGGACTAGCGGGAGGCCCTCCTACAATGAG. Amino acids: CASSLGAKGTSGRPSYNE. The complete CDR3 protein is CASSLGAKGTSGRPSYNEQFF.

This clone has ten or more counts. CDR3 region: CASSQDGASGANVLTF. CDR3 DNA, as far as it was read: TGCGCCAGCAGCCAAGATGGGGCCTCTGGGGCCAACGTC. The chain recombines TRBV4-1 with TRBJ2-6; a weak D match, TRBD1 (5 bases). The CDR3 end lies 3 residues beyond the end of the read and is filled in from the germline J gene. This CDR3 spans 16 amino acids. From germline, CDR1 is MGHRA and CDR2 YSYEKL. V was trimmed by 0 bases and J by 0 bases, leaving 6 bases between them.

A word on this clone: The CDR3 goes on 3 residues after the read ends, and that part is filled in from the germline J gene. This rearrangement joins TRBV7-3 to TRBJ2-5; 9 bases line up with TRBD1. This CDR3 comprises 16 residues. Germline V gene lookup returns CDR1 SGHTA and CDR2 FQGTGA. V shed 1 base and J 2 bases; nucleotides not matched to a gene: 5. CDR3 sequence reads: CASSLIGTGIQETQYF. Partial CDR3 DNA: TGTGCCAGCAGCTTAATAGGGACAGGGATACAAGAGACC.

Comments on this clone: The read halts 3 residues ahead of the CDR3 end, with the missing end drawn from the germline J gene. V usage is TRBV6-2 or TRBV6-3 and J usage is TRBJ2-1; 7 bases match TRBD1. V gave up 6 bases and J gave up 2 bases; unmatched junction bases: 4. This CDR3 is 14 amino acids long. Germline V gives CDR1 MNHEY, CDR2 SVGEGT. The CDR3 bases that were read are TGTGCCAGCAGAAAGGGACAGACCTACAATGAG. It yields the protein CASRKGQTYNE. The whole CDR3 protein reads CASRKGQTYNEQFF.

Many counts were recorded for this clone. The read halts 3 residues ahead of the CDR3 end, with the missing end drawn from the germline J gene. The V gene is TRBV4-1, the J gene TRBJ2-5, with 7 bases aligning to TRBD2. The V and J ends lost 0 bases and 5 bases, in that order; junction bases with no gene match: 6. The CDR3 has 15 amino acids. Germline lookup yields CDR1 MGHRA and CDR2 YSYEKL. This CDR3 reads CASSQDWAGEETQYF. The part of the CDR3 DNA that was read is TGCGCCAGCAGCCAAGACTGGGCGGGAGAGGAGACC.